One and the same sample provided the 13 T cell receptor beta chains below, sequenced in a study of blood T cell repertoires in COVID-19. Profiling relied on immunoSEQ multiplex PCR, and the TCRdb table lists in-frame clones only, not all of them. The sample lists 250,000 to 300,000 clones, 90% occurring once. Source material: PBMCs or T cells enriched from blood (not recorded which). The receptors were sampled from a woman younger than 45 who had recovered from COVID-19.

The gene calls are TRBV18 and TRBJ1-6; D gene unclear. The CDR3 runs to 16 residues. Germline-derived CDR1 and CDR2 are KGHSH and LQKENI. V dropped 4 bases and J dropped 5 bases, with 15 bases sitting between them. In nucleotides, the CDR3 is TGTGCCAGCTCACGGTCCCATTTGAGAAATAATTCACCCCTCCACTTT. Translating it yields CASSRSHLRNNSPLHF. The full variable domain, its missing parts supplied by reference TRBV18 and TRBJ1-6, is NAGVMQNPRHLVRRRGQEARLRCSPMKGHSHVYWYRQLPEEGLKFMVYLQKENIIDESGMPKERFSAEFPKEGPSILRIQQVVRGDSAAYFCASSRSHLRNNSPLHFGNGTRLTVT.

This rearrangement joins TRBV5-1 to TRBJ2-7; 13 positions match TRBD2. Germline V gene lookup returns CDR1 SGHRS and CDR2 YFSETQ. The V and J ends lost 4 bases and 5 bases, in that order; junction bases with no gene match: 3. This CDR3 is built from 14 residues. CDR3 amino acids: CASSRTSGSHEQYF. DNA for the CDR3: TGCGCCAGCAGCAGGACTAGCGGGAGCCACGAGCAGTACTTC.

V is TRBV18 and J is TRBJ2-3; 8 nucleotides match TRBD2. The germline V gene encodes CDR1 KGHSH and CDR2 LQKENI. The ends lost 3 bases at V and 5 bases at J; junction bases unmatched: 7. The CDR3 runs 15 residues. This CDR3 reads CASSPHLAGLDTQYF. The CDR3 coding sequence is TGTGCCAGCTCACCCCATCTAGCGGGCCTAGATACGCAGTATTTT. The complete variable domain, with remaining parts taken from reference TRBV18 and TRBJ2-3, reads NAGVMQNPRHLVRRRGQEARLRCSPMKGHSHVYWYRQLPEEGLKFMVYLQKENIIDESGMPKERFSAEFPKEGPSILRIQQVVRGDSAAYFCASSPHLAGLDTQYFGPGTRLTVL.

The chain employs TRBV2 and TRBJ2-3; TRBD2 aligns across 8 bases. Unmatched junction bases numbered 19, after V lost 6 bases and J lost 2 bases. CDR1 and CDR2 (germline): SNHLY, FYNNEI. The CDR3 is 19 amino acids. In DNA, the CDR3 is TGTGCCAGCAGCAATAGCGGGATCGGATCTTGGGCCCTCACAGATACGCAGTATTTT. Amino acids: CASSNSGIGSWALTDTQYF. The entire variable domain, with the rest obtained from reference TRBV2 and TRBJ2-3, is as follows: EPEVTQTPSHQVTQMGQEVILRCVPISNHLYFYWYRQILGQKVEFLVSFYNNEISEKSEIFDDQFSVERPDGSNFTLKIRSTKLEDSAMYFCASSNSGIGSWALTDTQYFGPGTRLTVL.

V and J are TRBV4-2 and TRBJ2-2; 8 bases match TRBD1. The CDR3 is 18 residues long. The J segment lost 4 bases and the V segment lost 1 base, leaving 11 bases of the junction unmatched. Germline values: CDR1 LGHNA, CDR2 YNFKEQ. Written as DNA, the CDR3 is TGTGCCAGCAGCCAAGTACTCGGACAGGGTCTTTTCACCGGGGAGCTGTTTTTT. This codes for CASSQVLGQGLFTGELFF.

The J gene is TRBJ1-2, the V gene TRBV25-1, with TRBD1 matching 7 bases. CDR1 MGHDK and CDR2 SYGVNS come from the germline V gene. Unmatched junction bases numbered 10, after V lost 1 base and J lost 8 bases. The CDR3 runs 15 residues. CDR3 region: CASSEWSKQGQGYTF. The CDR3, as DNA: TGTGCCAGCAGTGAATGGTCGAAACAGGGGCAGGGCTACACCTTC.

The gene calls are TRBV4-1 and TRBJ1-2; TRBD1 might be the D (5 bases). The CDR3 totals 13 residues. V lost 4 bases, J lost 3 bases, and 9 bases lay in between. Germline CDR1 and CDR2: MGHRA and YSYEKL. The CDR3 DNA sequence: TGCGCCAGCAGCCTAGGGGCAGACTATGGCTACACCTTC. This encodes CASSLGADYGYTF.

The chain links TRBV7-9 to TRBJ1-5; D unresolved. The CDR3 is 14 residues long. CDR1 SEHNR and CDR2 FQNEAQ come from the germline V gene (reference sequence). V was shortened by 4 bases and J by 4 bases, with 11 bases between the two germline ends. CDR3 protein: CASSSDSLNQPQHF. The DNA of the CDR3 is TGTGCCAGCAGCTCGGACTCCCTTAATCAGCCCCAGCATTTT. The variable domain in full, completed from reference TRBV7-9 and TRBJ1-5, reads DTGVSQNPRHKITKRGQNVTFRCDPISEHNRLYWYRQTLGQGPEFLTYFQNEAQLEKSRLLSDRFSAERPKGSFSTLEIQRTEQGDSAMYLCASSSDSLNQPQHFGDGTRLSIL.

V is TRBV5-1 and J is TRBJ1-1; the D gene is possibly TRBD1 (5 bases). The CDR3 is made up of 14 amino acids. CDR1 is SGHRS, CDR2 YFSETQ, per germline. Trimming pared 0 bases from V and 2 bases from J, leaving 8 bases between. DNA for the CDR3: TGCGCCAGCAGCTTGGCACAGGTAAACACTGAAGCTTTCTTT. Encoded protein: CASSLAQVNTEAFF.

V and J are TRBV5-6 and TRBJ2-7; D remains ambiguous. The CDR3 runs 12 residues. Germline CDR1 and CDR2: SGHDT and YYEEEE. Trimming stripped 4 bases from V and 2 bases from J, with 7 bases between. In DNA form, the CDR3 reads TGTGCCAGCAGCCGTCCAGCCTACGAGCAGTACTTC. Amino acid sequence: CASSRPAYEQYF.

This clone was counted a single time. The CDR3 DNA reads as TGCAGCGGACGACAGGGGGCGCAAGGCTACACCTTC. Protein: CSGRQGAQGYTF. The chain combines TRBV29-1 with TRBJ1-2; TRBD1 aligns across 10 bases. CDR1 SQVTM and CDR2 ANQGSEA come from the germline V gene. CDR3 length: 12 amino acids. Trimming cost V 7 bases and J 8 bases; bases outside gene matches: 7. The variable domain in full, completed from reference TRBV29-1 and TRBJ1-2, reads SAVISQKPSRDICQRGTSLTIQCQVDSQVTMMFWYRQQPGQSLTLIATANQGSEATYESGFVIDKFPISRPNLTFSTLTVSNMSPEDSSIYLCSGRQGAQGYTFGSGTRLTVV.

The chain carries TRBV5-4 and TRBJ1-1, with 7 positions matching TRBD1. Germline V lookup: CDR1 SGHNT, CDR2 YYREEE (reference sequence). The CDR3 extends over 16 amino acids. V gave up 4 bases and J gave up 3 bases; unmatched junction bases: 12. The CDR3 sequence: CASSTRQGEADTEAFF. The CDR3 region has the DNA TGTGCCAGCAGCACCAGACAGGGAGAGGCTGACACTGAAGCTTTCTTT.

The chain joins TRBV29-1 to TRBJ2-1, with 8 bases identical to TRBD1. With V trimmed by 3 bases and J by 4 bases, 8 bases remained unmatched. CDR1 and CDR2 (germline): SQVTM, ANQGSEA. The CDR3 sequence is 15 residues long. The CDR3 DNA reads TGCAGCGTTGACCCCGGGACAGGTGGATACAATGAGCAGTTCTTC. Protein: CSVDPGTGGYNEQFF.